This record looks at one T cell receptor beta chain sequence and its context. The authors loaded around 190 ng DNA, tens of thousands of T cell genomes, into sorted-subset replicate PCRs. Generated by immunoSEQ multiplex PCR, the TCRdb table keeps only in-frame clones and is missing some. The sample yields 550,000 to 750,000 clones, about 91% seen once. This sample was included in a study of shared clonotypes between healthy human individuals. CD45RO-negative cells were positively selected for CCR7, leaving out terminally differentiated effector memory CD45RA+ cells. This receptor was obtained from a young man in good health. The specimen sequenced was naive CD8+ T cells sorted from blood.

The CDR3, as DNA: TGCGCCAGCAGTGAGTCACAAAGCTCCTACGAGCAGTACTTC. This sequence encodes CASSESQSSYEQYF. The V gene is TRBV10-2, the J gene TRBJ2-7; D is unclear. This CDR3 has 14 residues. CDR1 WSHSY and CDR2 SAAADI come from the germline V gene. Trimming removed 0 bases from V and 0 bases from J, with 6 bases in between.